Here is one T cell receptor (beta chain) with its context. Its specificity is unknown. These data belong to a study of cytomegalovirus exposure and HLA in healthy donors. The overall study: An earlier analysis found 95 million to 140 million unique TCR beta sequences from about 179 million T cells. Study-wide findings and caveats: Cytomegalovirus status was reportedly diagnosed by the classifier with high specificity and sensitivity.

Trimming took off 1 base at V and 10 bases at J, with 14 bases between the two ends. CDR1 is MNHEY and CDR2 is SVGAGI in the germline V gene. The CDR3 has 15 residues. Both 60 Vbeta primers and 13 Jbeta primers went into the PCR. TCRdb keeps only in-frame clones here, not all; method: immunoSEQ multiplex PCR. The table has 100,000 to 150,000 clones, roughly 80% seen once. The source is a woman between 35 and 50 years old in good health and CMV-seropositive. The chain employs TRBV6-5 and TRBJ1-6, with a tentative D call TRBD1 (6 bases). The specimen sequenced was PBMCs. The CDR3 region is CASSYLRGAQSPLHF. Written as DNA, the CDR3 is TGTGCCAGCAGTTACTTGCGGGGGGCACAATCACCCCTCCACTTT.